A selection of T cell receptor beta chains follows, all from one sample in a study of STAT5B mutations in CD4+ large granular lymphocyte leukemia. TCRdb's copy holds only in-frame clones and misses some; the assay was immunoSEQ multiplex PCR. The sample records a few thousand clones, roughly 72% being singletons. Sample: PBMCs. These receptors all stem from a man between 70 and 80 years old with CD4+ T-cell large granular lymphocyte leukemia. CDR3s include the opening cysteine and the closing phenylalanine or tryptophan. A D gene is named only where the DNA matches it firmly. A row's size may be missing; if present it is once, few, many or a size class.

TRBV11-2	TRBJ1-3	few	TRBD1	TGTGCCAGCAGCTCCACCGGGACAGGGGGCCCTGGAAACACCATATATTTT	CASSSTGTGGPGNTIYF
TRBV7-9	TRBJ2-5	NA	TRBD1	TGTGCCAGCAGCTTAGTACAGGGGAGAGACCAAGAGACCCAGTACTTC	CASSLVQGRDQETQYF
TRBV2	TRBJ2-2	NA	TRBD2	TGTGCCAGCAGTGAACCCAGCGGGACGAACACCGGGGAGCTGTTTTTT	CASSEPSGTNTGELFF
TRBV7-9	TRBJ2-5	NA	TRBD2	TGTGCCAGCAGCTTCGCTAGCGGGAGCAAAGAGACCCAGTACTTC	CASSFASGSKETQYF
TRBV4-1	TRBJ1-1	NA	NA	TGCGCCAGCAGCCAAGAAACGCTGCTGAACACTGAAGCTTTCTTT	CASSQETLLNTEAFF
TRBV5-6	TRBJ2-7	NA	TRBD1	TGTGCCAGCAGCATTGGGACAGGCTACGAGCAGTACTTC	CASSIGTGYEQYF
TRBV10-3	TRBJ2-1	NA	TRBD2	TGTGCCATCAGTGCCAGCGGGGGGGCTCGGTACAATGAGCAGTTCTTC	CAISASGGARYNEQFF
TRBV30	TRBJ2-7	NA	TRBD2	TGTGCCTGGGCACTAGCGGGGTGGGAGGAGCAGTACTTC	CAWALAGWEEQYF
TRBV4-3	TRBJ2-5	NA	TRBD2	TGCGCCAGCAGCCGGGGGGGACTAGCGGGAGGGGAGACCCAGTACTTC	CASSRGGLAGGETQYF
TRBV5-3	TRBJ2-7	once	NA	TGTGCCAGAAGCCCCGTGGAACGGGAGAGGTACGAGCAGTACTTC	CARSPVERERYEQYF
TRBV19	TRBJ1-2	NA	NA	TGTGCCAGTAGTCCGGGAACGACTAACTATGGCTACACCTTC	CASSPGTTNYGYTF
TRBV5-4	TRBJ1-6	NA	TRBD1	TGTGCCAGCAGGAAGGGACAGGGGGACTCACCCCTCCACTTT	CASRKGQGDSPLHF
TRBV13	TRBJ2-3	NA	NA	TGTGCCAGCAGCTTCCGGGGGTCAGATACGCAGTATTTT	CASSFRGSDTQYF
TRBV30	TRBJ2-7	NA	NA	TGTGCCTGGACCGTCGGGGCCGGCGAGCAGTACTTC	CAWTVGAGEQYF
TRBV7-9	TRBJ1-4	NA	TRBD1	TGTGCCAGCAGCTTAGGTACAGGGGCTGCAACTAATGAAAAACTGTTTTTT	CASSLGTGAATNEKLFF
TRBV5-6	TRBJ2-2	NA	NA	TGTGCCAGCAGCTTGGGCTTGTCCGGGGAGCTGTTTTTT	CASSLGLSGELFF
TRBV11-1	TRBJ1-1	NA	NA	TGTGCCAGCAGCTCCCGGGGGAACACTGAAGCTTTCTTT	CASSSRGNTEAFF
TRBV20-1	TRBJ2-1	NA	NA	TGCAGTGCTACAGGGGATAGCGAGCAGTTCTTC	CSATGDSEQFF
TRBV28	TRBJ1-1	NA	TRBD1	TGTGCCAGCAGTTTACCGCACGGGACAGTGAACACTGAAGCTTTCTTT	CASSLPHGTVNTEAFF
TRBV4-1	TRBJ2-2	NA	TRBD2	TGCGCCAGCAGCAAAGGACTAGCGGGACTCAACACCGGGGAGCTGTTTTTT	CASSKGLAGLNTGELFF
TRBV19	TRBJ2-1	few	TRBD2	TGTGCCAGTAGTATCGCTAGCGGGGGTCACAATGAGCAGTTCTTC	CASSIASGGHNEQFF
TRBV7-7	TRBJ2-7	NA	NA	TGTGCTAGCAGCGTCTCCTGGGGCTCCTACGAGCAGTACTTC	CASSVSWGSYEQYF